Listed below are T cell receptor beta chains from one sample, sequenced in a study of blood T cells in healthy people across ages. TCRdb re-called the 5' RACE reads through MiXCR, storing one row per CDR3 protein. This sample yields approximately 800,000 distinct CDR3 sequences, of which roughly 25% are seen a single time; roughly 3.1% belongs to the top ten. The data were also submitted as part of a second study, on T cells of mothers and their children.

The sequenced sample consisted of blood. These TCRs come from a boy younger than 18 in good health. The CDR3 runs from the conserved cysteine through the conserved F or W. Each record gives: J gene, V gene, D gene, clone size, CDR3 protein, CDR3 DNA. A D gene is named only where the DNA matches it firmly. Not all rows give a size; the values are once, few, many and, for expanded clones, a class.

J gene: TRBJ2-7; V gene: TRBV7-6; D gene: TRBD2; clone size: few; CDR3 protein: CASSASGAYEQYF; CDR3 DNA: TGTGCCAGCAGCGCTAGCGGGGCCTACGAGCAGTACTTC
J gene: TRBJ2-7; V gene: TRBV5-1; D gene: NA; clone size: once; CDR3 protein: CASSLPTSEQYF; CDR3 DNA: TGCGCCAGCAGCCTCCCGACTTCCGAGCAGTACTTC
J gene: TRBJ2-5; V gene: TRBV10-3; D gene: TRBD1; clone size: NA; CDR3 protein: CAGGDRDETQYF; CDR3 DNA: TGTGCCGGGGGGGACAGGGATGAGACCCAGTACTTC
J gene: TRBJ1-4; V gene: TRBV29-1; D gene: NA; clone size: few; CDR3 protein: CSVGGGSWRSDEKLFF; CDR3 DNA: TGCAGCGTCGGTGGGGGTTCTTGGAGGTCCGATGAAAAACTGTTTTTT
J gene: TRBJ2-1; V gene: TRBV6-2/TRBV6-3; D gene: NA; clone size: NA; CDR3 protein: CAIEKGPYNEQFF; CDR3 DNA: TGTGCCATCGAGAAAGGCCCATACAATGAGCAGTTCTTC
J gene: TRBJ2-1; V gene: TRBV3-1; D gene: TRBD1; clone size: NA; CDR3 protein: CASSLGQTRNNEQFF; CDR3 DNA: TGTGCCAGCAGCCTGGGACAGACTCGAAACAATGAGCAGTTCTTC
J gene: TRBJ2-1; V gene: TRBV20-1; D gene: NA; clone size: NA; CDR3 protein: CSAAGWREEGDEQFF; CDR3 DNA: TGCAGTGCCGCCGGGTGGAGGGAGGAGGGCGATGAGCAGTTCTTC
J gene: TRBJ2-5; V gene: TRBV7-9; D gene: NA; clone size: few; CDR3 protein: CASSPNHGAETQYF; CDR3 DNA: TGTGCCAGCAGCCCTAATCACGGGGCAGAGACCCAGTACTTC
J gene: TRBJ1-2; V gene: TRBV27; D gene: NA; clone size: NA; CDR3 protein: CASSHLGARYYGYTF; CDR3 DNA: TGTGCCAGCAGCCACCTCGGGGCCAGATACTATGGCTACACCTTC
J gene: TRBJ2-5; V gene: TRBV20-1; D gene: NA; clone size: few; CDR3 protein: CSASPHRDAQQETQYF; CDR3 DNA: TGCAGTGCTAGCCCCCACCGGGACGCCCAGCAAGAGACCCAGTACTTC
J gene: TRBJ1-1; V gene: TRBV15; D gene: TRBD1; clone size: few; CDR3 protein: CATSSSPGRQGLAEAFF; CDR3 DNA: TGTGCCACCAGCAGCTCCCCAGGAAGACAGGGCCTCGCTGAAGCTTTCTTT
J gene: TRBJ2-2; V gene: TRBV7-3; D gene: TRBD2; clone size: few; CDR3 protein: CASSLMPTSGGASGELFF; CDR3 DNA: TGTGCCAGCAGCTTAATGCCTACTAGCGGGGGGGCCTCCGGGGAGCTGTTTTTT
J gene: TRBJ1-4; V gene: TRBV20-1; D gene: NA; clone size: NA; CDR3 protein: CSARDAYRTTNEKLFF; CDR3 DNA: TGCAGTGCTAGAGACGCATACCGGACAACTAATGAAAAACTGTTTTTT
J gene: TRBJ1-1; V gene: TRBV9; D gene: TRBD1; clone size: many; CDR3 protein: CASSPRQGMNTEAFF; CDR3 DNA: TGTGCCAGCAGCCCCCGACAGGGGATGAACACTGAAGCTTTCTTT
J gene: TRBJ2-7; V gene: TRBV13; D gene: NA; clone size: NA; CDR3 protein: CASSSHPEEQYF; CDR3 DNA: TGTGCCAGCAGCTCTCACCCGGAGGAGCAGTACTTC
J gene: TRBJ2-3; V gene: TRBV11-1; D gene: NA; clone size: few; CDR3 protein: CASSSTAAAQYF; CDR3 DNA: TGTGCCAGCAGCTCCACGGCGGCGGCGCAGTATTTT
J gene: TRBJ1-1; V gene: TRBV3-1; D gene: NA; clone size: NA; CDR3 protein: CASRAATAPVKAFF; CDR3 DNA: TGTGCCAGCAGAGCCGCGACAGCCCCGGTTAAAGCTTTCTTT
J gene: TRBJ2-5; V gene: TRBV7-6; D gene: NA; clone size: NA; CDR3 protein: CASSFRLQDQETQYF; CDR3 DNA: TGTGCCAGCAGCTTCCGCCTACAGGACCAAGAGACCCAGTACTTC
J gene: TRBJ1-3; V gene: TRBV5-1; D gene: NA; clone size: once; CDR3 protein: CASSPMDPRSGNTIYF; CDR3 DNA: TGCGCCAGCAGCCCGATGGACCCACGCTCTGGAAACACCATATATTTT
J gene: TRBJ1-5; V gene: TRBV5-5; D gene: NA; clone size: few; CDR3 protein: CASRLGSNQPQHF; CDR3 DNA: TGTGCCAGCCGACTAGGGAGCAATCAGCCCCAGCATTTT
J gene: TRBJ2-7; V gene: TRBV28; D gene: TRBD1; clone size: NA; CDR3 protein: CASRLTGVGLFGEQYF; CDR3 DNA: TGTGCCAGCAGGCTTACAGGGGTAGGACTCTTTGGCGAGCAGTACTTC
J gene: TRBJ2-1; V gene: TRBV2; D gene: NA; clone size: few; CDR3 protein: CASSERQLNYNEQFF; CDR3 DNA: TGTGCCAGCAGTGAACGCCAGTTGAATTACAATGAGCAGTTCTTC
J gene: TRBJ2-1; V gene: TRBV20-1; D gene: TRBD2; clone size: NA; CDR3 protein: CSARGSGGEFYEQFF; CDR3 DNA: TGCAGTGCTAGAGGGAGCGGGGGGGAGTTTTATGAGCAGTTCTTC
J gene: TRBJ1-5; V gene: TRBV3-1; D gene: NA; clone size: NA; CDR3 protein: CASSQDIVSNQPQHF; CDR3 DNA: TGTGCCAGCAGCCAAGATATTGTGAGTAATCAGCCCCAGCATTTT
J gene: TRBJ2-2; V gene: TRBV19; D gene: TRBD2; clone size: NA; CDR3 protein: CASDPTSGGAATGELFF; CDR3 DNA: TGTGCCAGTGACCCGACTAGCGGGGGGGCCGCCACCGGGGAGCTGTTTTTT
J gene: TRBJ2-1; V gene: TRBV29-1; D gene: NA; clone size: NA; CDR3 protein: CSVEGWDGGTSQVNEQFF; CDR3 DNA: TGCAGCGTTGAAGGTTGGGATGGGGGGACTTCACAGGTCAATGAGCAGTTCTTC
J gene: TRBJ2-2; V gene: TRBV20-1; D gene: TRBD2; clone size: once; CDR3 protein: CSASETSIGELFF; CDR3 DNA: TGCAGTGCTAGTGAGACTAGCATCGGGGAGCTGTTTTTT
J gene: TRBJ2-1; V gene: TRBV27; D gene: NA; clone size: NA; CDR3 protein: CASSLIGFGHTNEQFF; CDR3 DNA: TGTGCCAGCAGTTTAATCGGATTCGGACACACCAATGAGCAGTTCTTC
J gene: TRBJ2-7; V gene: TRBV10-3; D gene: TRBD2; clone size: NA; CDR3 protein: CAISDSGTRSYEQYF; CDR3 DNA: TGTGCCATCAGTGACTCCGGGACTAGATCTTACGAGCAGTACTTC
J gene: TRBJ2-1; V gene: TRBV5-5; D gene: TRBD2; clone size: NA; CDR3 protein: CASSPGLVRTGEQFF; CDR3 DNA: TGTGCCAGCAGCCCGGGACTAGTCCGTACAGGAGAGCAGTTCTTC
J gene: TRBJ2-4; V gene: TRBV3-1; D gene: NA; clone size: NA; CDR3 protein: CASSQVRSGWIQYF; CDR3 DNA: TGTGCCAGCAGCCAAGTCAGGAGCGGCTGGATTCAGTACTTC
J gene: TRBJ2-6; V gene: TRBV27; D gene: NA; clone size: few; CDR3 protein: CASRLHGSGANVLTF; CDR3 DNA: TGTGCCAGCAGGCTTCACGGCTCTGGGGCCAACGTCCTGACTTTC
J gene: TRBJ2-1; V gene: TRBV7-2; D gene: NA; clone size: NA; CDR3 protein: CASRPQQAYNEQFF; CDR3 DNA: TGTGCCAGCAGACCTCAACAGGCCTACAATGAGCAGTTCTTC
J gene: TRBJ2-1; V gene: TRBV30; D gene: NA; clone size: NA; CDR3 protein: CAWSLSYNEQFF; CDR3 DNA: TGTGCCTGGAGTCTTTCCTACAATGAGCAGTTCTTC
J gene: TRBJ2-7; V gene: TRBV5-1; D gene: NA; clone size: NA; CDR3 protein: CASSPNLDTTSYEQYF; CDR3 DNA: TGCGCCAGCAGCCCCAACCTCGACACGACCTCCTACGAGCAGTACTTC
J gene: TRBJ2-4; V gene: TRBV5-6; D gene: TRBD2; clone size: many; CDR3 protein: CASSTDGGNNIQYF; CDR3 DNA: TGTGCCAGCAGCACCGACGGGGGGAACAACATTCAGTACTTC
J gene: TRBJ1-5; V gene: TRBV5-1; D gene: NA; clone size: NA; CDR3 protein: CASRGEGNQPQHF; CDR3 DNA: TGCGCCAGCAGGGGGGAGGGCAATCAGCCCCAGCATTTT
J gene: TRBJ2-7; V gene: TRBV12-3/TRBV12-4; D gene: TRBD2; clone size: NA; CDR3 protein: CASSSREFSGGASEQYF; CDR3 DNA: TGTGCCAGCAGTTCACGGGAATTTAGCGGGGGGGCCAGCGAGCAGTACTTC